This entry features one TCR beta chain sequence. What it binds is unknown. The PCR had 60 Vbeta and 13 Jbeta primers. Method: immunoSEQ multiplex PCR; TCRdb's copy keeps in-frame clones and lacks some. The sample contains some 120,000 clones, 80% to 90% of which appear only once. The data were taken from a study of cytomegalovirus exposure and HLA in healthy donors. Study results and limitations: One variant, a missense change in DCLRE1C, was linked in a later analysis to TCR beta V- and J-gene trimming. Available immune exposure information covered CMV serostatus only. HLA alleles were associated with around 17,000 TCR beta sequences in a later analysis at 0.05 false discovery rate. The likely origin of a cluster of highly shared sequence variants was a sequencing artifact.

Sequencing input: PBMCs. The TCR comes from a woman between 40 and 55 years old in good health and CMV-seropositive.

CDR3 DNA: TGTGCCAGCAGTGCCGGAACAGCTACCTACGAGCAGTACTTC. Translation gives CASSAGTATYEQYF. The V call is TRBV6-1, the J call TRBJ2-5; D is unclear. Gene TRBJ2-7 matches the end of the DNA better, so the J call may be wrong. This CDR3 is built from 14 residues. Germline CDR1 reads MNHNS; CDR2 reads SASEGT.